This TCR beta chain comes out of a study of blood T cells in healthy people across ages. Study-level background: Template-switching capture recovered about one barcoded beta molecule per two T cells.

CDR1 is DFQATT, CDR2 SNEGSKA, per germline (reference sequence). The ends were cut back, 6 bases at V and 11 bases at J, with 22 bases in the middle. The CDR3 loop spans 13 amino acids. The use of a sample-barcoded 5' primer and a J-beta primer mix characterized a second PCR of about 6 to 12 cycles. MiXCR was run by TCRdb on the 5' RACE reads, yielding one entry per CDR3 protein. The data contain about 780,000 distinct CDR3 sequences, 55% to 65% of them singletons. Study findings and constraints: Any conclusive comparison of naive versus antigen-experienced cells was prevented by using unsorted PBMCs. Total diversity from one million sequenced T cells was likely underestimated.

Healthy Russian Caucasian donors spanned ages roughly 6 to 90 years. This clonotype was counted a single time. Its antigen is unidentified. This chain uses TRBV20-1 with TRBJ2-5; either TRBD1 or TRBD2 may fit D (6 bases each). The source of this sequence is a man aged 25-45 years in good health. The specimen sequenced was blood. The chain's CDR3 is CSAPKWGAEEQYF. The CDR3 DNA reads TGCAGTGCCCCCAAGTGGGGGGCGGAAGAGCAGTACTTC.